This T cell receptor (beta chain) came from a study of blood T cell repertoires in COVID-19. Repertoires were generated with immunoSEQ multiplex PCR, while TCRdb's copy carries only in-frame clones and drops some. The top ten clones hold roughly 5.3% of a sample with about 190,000 clones, roughly 81% of them seen once. V gave up 2 bases and J gave up 4 bases; unmatched junction bases: 13. Germline CDR1 SGHTS, CDR2 YDEGEE. The CDR3 sequence is 18 residues long. The clonotype was recovered from a woman between 65 and 79 years old with active or convalescent COVID-19. The material sequenced was peripheral blood. The V call is TRBV5-8, the J call TRBJ2-3, with TRBD2 matching over 10 bases. CDR3 nucleotides: TGTGCCAGCAGCTTTAGCGGGAGGCTACTCAGGGGCCCAGATACGCAGTATTTT. Translated: CASSFSGRLLRGPDTQYF.